Shown below are 9 T cell receptor beta chains from a single sample sequenced in a study of neurological immune-mediated disorders. Time point of the sample: longitudinal time-point 3. One entry per CDR3 protein, called by TCRdb with MiXCR from the 5' RACE reads. In the table there are fewer than 110,000 distinct CDR3 sequences, 10% to 12% of which are singletons. The sequencing sample was made of PBMCs. These TCRs come from a female donor with HTLV-1-associated myelopathy (HAM/TSP).

This clonotype was counted many times. V usage is TRBV7-9 and J usage is TRBJ2-3; possible D gene TRBD1, 6 bases. V gave up 4 bases and J gave up 4 bases, with 12 bases separating them. Germline CDR1 is SEHNR and CDR2 is FQNEAQ (reference sequence). There are 14 residues in the CDR3. CDR3: CASSSWTDSDTQYF. CDR3 in DNA: TGTGCCAGCAGCTCGTGGACAGACTCAGATACGCAGTATTTT.

This clonotype was seen at least ten times. The chain uses TRBV5-1 and TRBJ2-1; TRBD2 agrees at 8 bases. Trimming removed 4 bases from V and 5 bases from J; junction bases left unmatched: 5. The length of the CDR3 is 14 residues. Germline V gene sequence: CDR1 SGHRS, CDR2 YFSETQ. The CDR3 reads CASSVGGDHNEQFF. DNA for the CDR3: TGCGCCAGCAGCGTCGGGGGGGACCACAATGAGCAGTTCTTC.

This clonotype was recorded many times. The chain joins TRBV20-1 to TRBJ2-7, with D possibly called TRBD1 or TRBD2 (5 bases each). V was clipped by 0 bases and J by 5 bases, with 14 bases between them. This CDR3 has 14 amino acids. The germline gives CDR1 DFQATT, CDR2 SNEGSKA (reference sequence). CDR3 amino acids: CSARDLRGTDEQYF. For the CDR3, the DNA is TGCAGTGCTAGAGATCTAAGAGGGACCGACGAGCAGTACTTC.

This clonotype was detected many times. This chain joins TRBV5-1 and TRBJ2-2, with 11 bases fitting TRBD2. Trimming removed 7 bases from V and 1 base from J; junction bases left unmatched: 18. From germline, CDR1 is SGHRS and CDR2 YFSETQ. The CDR3 runs to 20 residues. Here the CDR3 DNA reads TGCGCCAGCCAAAAAGGGTCCCCACTAGCGGGGGTCCAGAACACCGGGGAGCTGTTTTTT. It yields the protein CASQKGSPLAGVQNTGELFF.

Many counts were recorded for this clonotype. This rearrangement joins TRBV5-1 to TRBJ1-1, with D perhaps matching TRBD1 (5 bases). The V end lost 4 bases, the J end lost 5 bases, and 12 bases lay between the germline ends. The CDR3 totals 13 residues. Germline V gene lookup returns CDR1 SGHRS and CDR2 YFSETQ. The CDR3 loop is CASSPAGGTEAFF. The DNA of the CDR3 is TGCGCCAGCAGCCCGGCTGGGGGTACTGAAGCTTTCTTT.

The rearrangement joins TRBV5-1 to TRBJ2-3; 10 nucleotides match TRBD2. J gave up 7 bases and V 0 bases, and 8 bases lay outside the gene matches. Germline V gene lookup returns CDR1 SGHRS and CDR2 YFSETQ. The CDR3 length is 16 residues. The CDR3 protein is CASSLAQRGGRNTQYF. Here the CDR3 DNA reads TGCGCCAGCAGCTTGGCCCAGCGGGGGGGCCGGAATACGCAGTATTTT. The complete variable domain, with remaining parts taken from reference TRBV5-1 and TRBJ2-3, reads KAGVTQTPRYLIKTRGQQVTLSCSPISGHRSVSWYQQTPGQGLQFLFEYFSETQRNKGNFPGRFSGRQFSNSRSEMNVSTLELGDSALYLCASSLAQRGGRNTQYFGPGTRLTVL.

This clonotype has at least ten counts. V is TRBV20-1 and J is TRBJ2-7; the D call may be TRBD1 or TRBD2 (5 bases each). V lost 6 bases and J 4 bases, leaving 19 bases between the germline ends. The CDR3 runs to 14 residues. Germline V gene sequence: CDR1 DFQATT, CDR2 SNEGSKA (reference sequence). CDR3 loop: CSADSYGARYEQYF. CDR3 nucleotides: TGCAGTGCCGATTCCTACGGGGCTCGGTACGAGCAGTACTTC.

This clonotype appeared many times. The J gene is TRBJ2-1, the V gene TRBV2; 8 nucleotides align to TRBD2. Germline V gene sequence: CDR1 SNHLY, CDR2 FYNNEI. This CDR3 is 11 amino acids long. Germline trimming cut 5 bases from V and 12 bases from J; bases unmatched to any gene: 3. The CDR3 sequence: CASSFLAGQFF. The CDR3 coding sequence is TGTGCCAGCAGTTTTCTAGCGGGGCAGTTCTTC.

This clonotype was seen repeatedly, ten times or more. The rearrangement links TRBV27 to TRBJ2-7; possibly TRBD1 or TRBD2 for D (5 bases each). Germline loops: CDR1 MNHEY, CDR2 SMNVEV (reference sequence). Trimming removed 6 bases from V and 5 bases from J, with 23 bases in between. The CDR3 is 16 amino acids. The DNA of the CDR3 is TGTGCCAGCAGCCGGACGACACCCGGGACGGGAAACGAGCAGTACTTC. It yields the protein CASSRTTPGTGNEQYF.